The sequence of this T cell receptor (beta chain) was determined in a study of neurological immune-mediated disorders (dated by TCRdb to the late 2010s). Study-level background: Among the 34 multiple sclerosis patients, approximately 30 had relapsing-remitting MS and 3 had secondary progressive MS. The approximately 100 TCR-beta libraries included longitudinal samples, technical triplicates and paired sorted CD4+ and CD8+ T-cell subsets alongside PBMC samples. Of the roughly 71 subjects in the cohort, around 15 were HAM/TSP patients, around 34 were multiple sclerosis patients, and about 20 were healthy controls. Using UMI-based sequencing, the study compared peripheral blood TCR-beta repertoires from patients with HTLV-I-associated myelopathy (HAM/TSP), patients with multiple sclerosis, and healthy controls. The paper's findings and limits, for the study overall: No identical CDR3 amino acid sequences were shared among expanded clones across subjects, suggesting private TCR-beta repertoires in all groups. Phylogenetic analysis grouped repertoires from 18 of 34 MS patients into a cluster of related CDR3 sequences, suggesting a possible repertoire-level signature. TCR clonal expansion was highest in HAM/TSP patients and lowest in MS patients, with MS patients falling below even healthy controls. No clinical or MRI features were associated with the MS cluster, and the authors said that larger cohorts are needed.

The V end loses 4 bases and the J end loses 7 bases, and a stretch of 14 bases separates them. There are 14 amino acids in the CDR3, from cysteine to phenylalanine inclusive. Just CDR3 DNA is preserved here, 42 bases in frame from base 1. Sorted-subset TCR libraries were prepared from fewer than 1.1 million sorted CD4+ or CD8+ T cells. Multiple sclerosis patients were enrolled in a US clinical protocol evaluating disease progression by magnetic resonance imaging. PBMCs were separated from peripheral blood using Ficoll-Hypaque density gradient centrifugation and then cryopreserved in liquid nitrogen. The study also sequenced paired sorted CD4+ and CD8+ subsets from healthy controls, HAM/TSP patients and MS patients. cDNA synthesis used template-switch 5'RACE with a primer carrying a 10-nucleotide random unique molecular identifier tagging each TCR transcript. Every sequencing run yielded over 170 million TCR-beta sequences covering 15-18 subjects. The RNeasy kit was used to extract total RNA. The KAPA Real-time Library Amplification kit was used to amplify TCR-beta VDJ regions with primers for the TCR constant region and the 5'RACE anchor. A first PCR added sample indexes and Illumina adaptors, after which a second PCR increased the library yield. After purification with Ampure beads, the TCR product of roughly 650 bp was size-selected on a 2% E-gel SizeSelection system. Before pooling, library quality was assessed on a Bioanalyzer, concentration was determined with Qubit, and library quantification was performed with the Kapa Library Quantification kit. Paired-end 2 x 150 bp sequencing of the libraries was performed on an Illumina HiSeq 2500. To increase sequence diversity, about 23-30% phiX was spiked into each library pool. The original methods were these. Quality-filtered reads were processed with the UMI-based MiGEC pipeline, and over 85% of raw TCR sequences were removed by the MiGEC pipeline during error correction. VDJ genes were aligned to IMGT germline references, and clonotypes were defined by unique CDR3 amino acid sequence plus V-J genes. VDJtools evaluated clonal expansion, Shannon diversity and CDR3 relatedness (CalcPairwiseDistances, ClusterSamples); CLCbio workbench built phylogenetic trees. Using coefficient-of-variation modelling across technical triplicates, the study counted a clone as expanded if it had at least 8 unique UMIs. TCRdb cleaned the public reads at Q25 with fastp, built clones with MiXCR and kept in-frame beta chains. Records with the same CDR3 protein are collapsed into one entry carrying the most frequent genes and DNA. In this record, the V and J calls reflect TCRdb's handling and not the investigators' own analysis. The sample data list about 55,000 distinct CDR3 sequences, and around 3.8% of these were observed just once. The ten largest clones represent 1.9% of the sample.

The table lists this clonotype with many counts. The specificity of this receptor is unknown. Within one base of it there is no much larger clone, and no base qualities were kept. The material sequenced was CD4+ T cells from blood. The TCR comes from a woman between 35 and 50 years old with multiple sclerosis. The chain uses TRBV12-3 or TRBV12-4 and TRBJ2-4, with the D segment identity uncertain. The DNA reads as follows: TGTGCCAGCAGTTCCCCCCCGGTCGGCAACATTCAGTACTTC. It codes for CASSSPPVGNIQYF.